This record looks at one T cell receptor beta chain sequence and its context. These data come from a study of blood T cell repertoires in COVID-19. Study details: Specimens from acute and convalescent COVID-19 originated in the United States, Italy and Spain. PBMCs, B-cell-depleted T cells, or T cells provided the cDNA or gDNA that made up the material.

J was trimmed by 8 bases and V by 3 bases; bases with no gene match: 9. Germline assignment: CDR1 GTSNPN and CDR2 SVGIG (reference sequence). The CDR3 consists of 13 residues. Authors' processing steps: Reference gene primer amplification yielded estimated nucleated cell counts. Only in-frame clones appear in the TCRdb table, and some are missing; sequencing was by immunoSEQ multiplex PCR. V, J and clone size are those of that table, while D and trimming were read from the DNA. The sample lists about 250,000 clones; about four fifths were seen once. The rearrangement joins TRBV30 to TRBJ1-1; 7 bases are a match to TRBD1. The sample comprised peripheral blood. The source is a middle-aged man with acute or convalescent COVID-19. In DNA form, the CDR3 reads TGTGCCTGGAGCCCCGACAGGGTGAGGGAAGCTTTCTTT. This sequence encodes CAWSPDRVREAFF.